Following are 23 T cell receptor beta chains from one sample sequenced in a study of regulatory T cells in long-lasting Graves disease. Construction of the TCR beta libraries employed iRepertoire HTBI primers in conjunction with Arm-PCR of CDR3 regions. One entry per CDR3 protein results from TCRdb running MiXCR on the multiplex PCR reads. The sample lists about 440,000 distinct CDR3 sequences; roughly 15% were seen once. Regarding time point: newly diagnosed GD, antithyroid drugs for less than 3 months. The TCR library was made from RNA extracted from PBMCs. These data also featured in a second study, about T cells in Graves' hyperthyroidism and ophthalmopathy.

The sequencing used peripheral blood mononuclear cells (PBMCs), collected at new diagnosis, from a patient treated with antithyroid drugs. The receptors stem from a woman aged 25 to 39 with Graves disease.

The chain uses TRBV9 and TRBJ2-1, with a weak D call TRBD2 (5 bases). Germline lookup yields CDR1 SGDLS and CDR2 YYNGEE. V lost 4 bases to trimming and J lost 8 bases, with 13 bases between them. The CDR3 runs 13 residues. As DNA, the CDR3 is TGTGCCAGCAGCCTCTATAGCGAACATGAGCAGTTCTTC. Its protein is CASSLYSEHEQFF.

This clonotype was counted many times. The chain joins TRBV7-8 to TRBJ2-7; no reliable D call. Germline V gene lookup returns CDR1 SGHVS and CDR2 FQNEAQ. V gave up 0 bases and J gave up 3 bases, with 9 bases separating them. The CDR3 is 14 amino acids. The CDR3 sequence is CASSLAVSHYEQYF. The CDR3 bases are TGTGCCAGCAGCTTAGCAGTCTCCCACTACGAGCAGTACTTC.

This chain connects TRBV12-5 to TRBJ1-1, with D possibly TRBD1 on 5 matching bases. V lost 9 bases, J lost 6 bases, and 29 bases lay in between. This CDR3 is built from 17 residues. Germline values: CDR1 LGHNT, CDR2 FRNRAP. CDR3 in amino acids: CARGDDRVVTVFSEAFF. The CDR3 coding sequence is TGTGCTAGGGGGGACGACCGCGTGGTAACCGTATTCTCTGAAGCTTTCTTT. Drawing the rest from reference TRBV12-5 and TRBJ1-1, the complete variable domain is DARVTQTPRHKVTEMGQEVTMRCQPILGHNTVFWYRQTMMQGLELLAYFRNRAPLDDSGMPKDRFSAEMPDATLATLKIQPSEPRDSAVYFCARGDDRVVTVFSEAFFGQGTRLTVV.

Worth noting for this clonotype: A clone one base away is much larger, so this may be a read error. The chain combines TRBV27 with TRBJ2-1, with D possibly TRBD2 on 6 matching bases. V lost 4 bases, J lost 5 bases, and 18 bases lay in between. Germline CDR1 MNHEY, CDR2 SMNVEV (reference sequence). This CDR3 comprises 16 residues. Here the CDR3 reads CASSSRGAGSDNEQFF. CDR3 bases: TGTGCCAGCAGTTCCCGGGGTGCGGGATCGGACAATGAGCAGTTCTTC.

J is TRBJ1-2 and V is TRBV29-1; unclear D gene. V lost 5 bases and J 5 bases, leaving 9 bases between the germline ends. CDR1 is SQVTM, CDR2 ANQGSEA, per germline. The CDR3 is made up of 11 amino acids. The CDR3 spells CSVSETYGYTF. CDR3 bases: TGCAGCGTTTCAGAGACTTATGGCTACACCTTC.

This clonotype came up a few times. The chain has TRBV28 and TRBJ2-3; TRBD2 aligns across 7 bases. There are 15 residues in the CDR3. The germline V gene encodes CDR1 MDHEN and CDR2 SYDVKM. The ends lost 4 bases at V and 2 bases at J; junction bases unmatched: 6. Here the CDR3 DNA reads TGTGCCAGCAGTTCTCCCGGGACTAACACAGATACGCAGTATTTT. This encodes CASSSPGTNTDTQYF.

This clonotype was seen at least ten times. The chain uses TRBV28 and TRBJ1-1; no definite D call. The length of the CDR3 is 12 residues. Germline V gives CDR1 MDHEN, CDR2 SYDVKM. Trimming cost V 3 bases and J 11 bases, with 13 bases left between them. CDR3 residues: CASSFVLEPAFF. CDR3 DNA sequence: TGTGCCAGCAGTTTTGTATTGGAACCGGCTTTCTTT.

This chain uses TRBV28 with TRBJ2-5; weak D call: TRBD2 (6 bases). The germline V and J ends were trimmed by 5 bases and 1 base, with 17 bases remaining between them. Germline V CDR1 and CDR2: MDHEN, SYDVKM. The CDR3 has 16 amino acids. The CDR3 DNA reads as TGTGCCAGCAGTCCCCCCTCGGGACTGCCCCAAGAGACCCAGTACTTC. It codes for CASSPPSGLPQETQYF.

This clonotype turned up a few times. The chain has TRBV5-5 and TRBJ2-7; D might be TRBD1 (5 bases). Germline V gene sequence: CDR1 SGHKS, CDR2 YYEKEE (reference sequence). V gave up 10 bases and J gave up 0 bases, with 17 bases separating them. This CDR3 spans 14 amino acids. For the CDR3, the DNA is TGTGCCTCCCACCCAAAGGGGATCTCCTACGAGCAGTACTTC. Protein product: CASHPKGISYEQYF.

V gene TRBV6-1 combines with J gene TRBJ1-1, with 8 nucleotides matching TRBD1. V lost 2 bases, J lost 7 bases, and 12 bases stayed unmatched. The CDR3 contains 16 residues. Germline CDR1 MNHNS, CDR2 SASEGT. DNA for the CDR3: TGTGCCAGCAGTGAACGGGGCAGGGGGCTTTCGGATGAAGCTTTCTTT. Translating it yields CASSERGRGLSDEAFF.

This clonotype has ten or more counts. V and J are TRBV20-1 and TRBJ2-3, with 7 bases aligning to TRBD2. CDR1 DFQATT and CDR2 SNEGSKA come from the germline V gene (reference sequence). CDR3 size: 13 residues. The V segment lost 0 bases and the J segment 7 bases; nucleotides outside the gene matches: 4. The CDR3 sequence: CSARDGTINTQYF. CDR3 DNA sequence: TGCAGTGCTAGAGATGGGACTATAAATACGCAGTATTTT.

This clonotype appeared a few times. The gene calls are TRBV6-1 and TRBJ2-5; D is perhaps TRBD1 or TRBD2 (5 bases each). The CDR3 has 16 amino acids. Trimming stripped 6 bases from V and 5 bases from J, with 22 bases between. Germline V gene data show CDR1 as MNHNS and CDR2 as SASEGT. The CDR3 reads CASSERGTGLPETQYF. In DNA form, the CDR3 reads TGTGCCAGCAGCGAAAGAGGAACAGGACTCCCTGAGACCCAGTACTTC.

This clonotype has ten or more counts. The genes are TRBV5-1 and TRBJ1-2; a weak D match, TRBD1 (6 bases). The CDR3 spans 13 residues. The V and J ends lost 7 bases and 3 bases respectively, with 13 bases between them. Germline V gene data show CDR1 as SGHRS and CDR2 as YFSETQ. DNA for the CDR3: TGCGCCAGCTCCAGGACAGTCGACTATGGCTACACCTTC. Encoded protein: CASSRTVDYGYTF.

This clonotype showed up just a few times. The chain combines TRBV4-3 with TRBJ2-2, with 10 bases fitting TRBD2. Germline V gives CDR1 LGHNA, CDR2 YSLEER. This CDR3 has 15 residues. With 7 bases clipped from V and 4 bases from J, the junction kept 6 bases outside the gene matches. In DNA, the CDR3 is TGCGCCAGCACTCCTAGCGGGAGACGCACCGGGGAGCTGTTTTTT. It encodes CASTPSGRRTGELFF.

As for this clonotype: This likely stems from a read error, as it lies one base from a far larger clone. V gene TRBV9 combines with J gene TRBJ2-3; TRBD2 matches 11 bases. V dropped 6 bases and J dropped 5; count of bases not matched to a gene: 11. The CDR3 runs 16 residues. CDR1 is SGDLS, CDR2 YYNGEE, per germline. CDR3 nucleotides: TGTGCCAGCAACACGACTAGCGGGACCTTACTAGATACGCAGTATTTT. Its protein is CASNTTSGTLLDTQYF.

This clonotype appeared many times. V and J are TRBV7-9 and TRBJ1-1; the D is unclear. The V gene lost 2 bases and the J gene lost 1 base, with 11 bases spanning the gap. Germline V gene data show CDR1 as SEHNR and CDR2 as FQNEAQ (reference sequence). This CDR3 region has 15 residues. CDR3 protein: CASSLSRLRNTEAFF. CDR3 nucleotides: TGTGCCAGCAGCTTAAGTCGCTTGCGGAACACTGAAGCTTTCTTT.

V and J are TRBV5-6 and TRBJ2-7, with D hard to call. Germline-derived CDR1 and CDR2 are SGHDT and YYEEEE. The V end lost 2 bases, the J end lost 2 bases, and 17 bases lay between the germline ends. The CDR3 contains 16 residues. The CDR3 region is CASSLSGRSETYEQYF. The CDR3 coding sequence is TGTGCCAGCAGCTTATCCGGACGGAGCGAGACCTACGAGCAGTACTTC.

Only a few counts were recorded for this clonotype. A read error may explain this, as a much larger clone is one base away. The gene calls are TRBV5-1 and TRBJ2-3; D is possibly TRBD1 (5 bases). From germline, CDR1 is SGHRS and CDR2 YFSETQ. Trimming left V 4 bases short and J 4 bases short, with 10 bases between. This CDR3 has 13 amino acids. CDR3 in amino acids: CASSGARADTQYF. Here the CDR3 DNA reads TGCGCCAGCAGCGGGGCCCGCGCAGATACGCAGTATTTT.

This clonotype was counted a few times. A read error may be the cause here, since a much bigger clone is one base away. V usage is TRBV28 and J usage is TRBJ2-3; D is unclear. The CDR3 runs to 15 residues. Germline lookup yields CDR1 MDHEN and CDR2 SYDVKM. CDR3 DNA: TGTGTCAGCAGTCCCTCCTCTTCCATTGGAGATACGCAGTATTTT. It yields the protein CVSSPSSSIGDTQYF. Complete variable domain (other parts from reference TRBV28 and TRBJ2-3): DVKVTQSSRYLVKRTGEKVFLECVQDMDHENMFWYRQDPGLGLRLIYFSYDVKMKEKGDIPEGYSVSREKKERFSLILESASTNQTSMYLCVSSPSSSIGDTQYFGPGTRLTVL.

The V and J genes are TRBV3-1 and TRBJ2-7, with D perhaps matching TRBD1 or TRBD2 (7 bases each). The V end lost 2 bases, the J end lost 7 bases, and 15 bases lay between the germline ends. The CDR3 contains 14 residues. The germline gives CDR1 LGHDT, CDR2 YNNKEL (reference sequence). This CDR3 reads CASSQREGANEQYF. The CDR3 DNA reads as TGTGCCAGCAGCCAAAGGGAGGGGGCCAATGAGCAGTACTTC.

The V call is TRBV19, the J call TRBJ2-2; 10 nucleotides agree with TRBD2. V shed 7 bases, J shed 6 bases, and the junction held 5 bases outside the gene matches. The CDR3 covers 14 residues. Looked up from germline, CDR1 is LNHDA and CDR2 is SQIVND (reference sequence). Here the CDR3 DNA reads TGTGCCAGTATTGGCCTAGCGGGAGCCGGGGAGCTGTTTTTT. Its protein is CASIGLAGAGELFF. The full variable domain, its missing parts supplied by reference TRBV19 and TRBJ2-2, is DGGITQSPKYLFRKEGQNVTLSCEQNLNHDAMYWYRQDPGQGLRLIYYSQIVNDFQKGDIAEGYSVSREKKESFPLTVTSAQKNPTAFYLCASIGLAGAGELFFGEGSRLTVL.

At least ten counts were recorded for this clonotype. This rearrangement joins TRBV5-1 to TRBJ2-3; 9 positions match TRBD1. CDR1 and CDR2 from the germline V gene are SGHRS and YFSETQ. This CDR3 region has 16 residues. Losses at the gene ends were 4 bases for V and 0 bases for J; bases not matched to a gene: 6. The CDR3 DNA sequence: TGCGCCAGCAGCGTCGTAGGGACAGGGAGCACAGATACGCAGTATTTT. Protein product: CASSVVGTGSTDTQYF.

This clonotype has a count of ten or more. This chain uses TRBV7-2 with TRBJ2-1; maybe TRBD2 (5 bases). Trimming removed 2 bases at V and 0 bases at J, with 8 bases between. Germline V gene lookup returns CDR1 SGHTA and CDR2 FQGNSA. There are 15 residues in the CDR3. CDR3 loop: CASSLTGSSYNEQFF. Here the CDR3 DNA reads TGTGCCAGCAGCTTAACGGGAAGCTCCTACAATGAGCAGTTCTTC.